The 31 T cell receptor beta chains below were found in one sample sequenced in a study of blood T cell repertoires in COVID-19. Only in-frame clones appear in the TCRdb table, and some are missing; sequencing was by immunoSEQ multiplex PCR. This table has approximately 150,000 clones, approximately 80% appearing once. The sequencing input was peripheral blood. Receptor source: a man aged 70-80 years who had recovered from COVID-19.

The V and J genes are TRBV11-1 and TRBJ2-7, with D possibly being TRBD1 (5 bases). CDR3 length equals 13 residues. V lost 2 bases, J lost 1 base, and 6 bases lay in between. Germline CDR1 SGHAT, CDR2 FQDESV (reference sequence). The CDR3 coding sequence is TGTGCCAGCAGCTTAAAGGGGTCCTACGAGCAGTACTTC. This translates into CASSLKGSYEQYF.

This chain links TRBV7-9 with TRBJ2-1; 13 bases are shared with TRBD2. CDR3 size: 13 residues. The J segment lost 7 bases and the V segment lost 7 bases, leaving 1 base of the junction unmatched. The V gene's germline CDR1 is SEHNR and CDR2 FQNEAQ (reference sequence). This chain's CDR3 is CASKLAGGNEQFF. CDR3 nucleotide sequence: TGTGCCAGCAAACTAGCGGGAGGGAATGAGCAGTTCTTC.

The chain has TRBV4-1 and TRBJ2-7; 12 nucleotides agree with TRBD2. Trimming cost V 1 base and J 4 bases; bases outside gene matches: 8. The CDR3 totals 17 residues. The germline V gene encodes CDR1 MGHRA and CDR2 YSYEKL. The CDR3 bases are TGCGCCAGCAGCCAAGCTCCGAGGACTAGCGGGACATACGAGCAGTACTTC. Translated, it gives CASSQAPRTSGTYEQYF.

This clone was detected only once. The chain carries TRBV7-2 and TRBJ2-1, with D perhaps matching TRBD1 (5 bases). Germline V lookup: CDR1 SGHTA, CDR2 FQGNSA. The V end was cut by 3 bases, the J end by 4 bases, with 10 bases between. This CDR3 is 14 amino acids long. CDR3 amino acids: CASSFQGTYNEQFF. CDR3 DNA: TGTGCCAGCAGCTTCCAGGGAACGTACAATGAGCAGTTCTTC.

The chain uses TRBV18 and TRBJ2-7; TRBD1 aligns across 9 bases. Germline values: CDR1 KGHSH, CDR2 LQKENI. Trimming removed 8 bases from V and 6 bases from J; junction bases left unmatched: 8. The CDR3 has 13 residues. CDR3 in amino acids: CASAPGQGGEQYF. The CDR3 coding sequence is TGTGCCAGCGCCCCGGGACAGGGTGGCGAGCAGTACTTC.

This chain joins TRBV27 and TRBJ2-3; D possibly corresponds to TRBD2 (5 bases). V gave up 3 bases and J gave up 1 base, with 14 bases separating them. The germline V gene encodes CDR1 MNHEY and CDR2 SMNVEV (reference sequence). This CDR3 region has 16 residues. The CDR3 loop is CASSFFSGVGTDTQYF. The CDR3 DNA follows: TGTGCCAGCAGTTTCTTCAGCGGTGTGGGCACAGATACGCAGTATTTT.

This clone turned up a few times. The chain recombines TRBV27 with TRBJ2-1; D gene unclear. The V gene lost 8 bases and the J gene lost 0 bases, with 5 bases spanning the gap. Germline lookup yields CDR1 MNHEY and CDR2 SMNVEV (reference sequence). The CDR3 is 12 residues long. The CDR3 is CASESSYNEQFF. The CDR3 nucleotides read TGTGCCAGCGAGAGCTCCTACAATGAGCAGTTCTTC.

CDR3 amino acids: CASSLYGEDEQYF. The CDR3, as DNA: TGTGCCAGCAGCTTATATGGGGAGGACGAGCAGTACTTC. The chain combines TRBV7-9 with TRBJ2-7; tentatively, D is TRBD2 (6 bases). Germline V gene data show CDR1 as SEHNR and CDR2 as FQNEAQ (reference sequence). V lost 2 bases and J lost 5, with 10 bases in between. There are 13 residues in the CDR3.

The chain employs TRBV6-5 and TRBJ1-5, with 7 nucleotides matching TRBD1. CDR1 and CDR2 from the germline V gene are MNHEY and SVGAGI. Germline trimming cut 5 bases from V and 6 bases from J; bases unmatched to any gene: 10. This CDR3 spans 15 amino acids. The CDR3 region is CASSNYRGGGQPQHF. CDR3 sequence (DNA): TGTGCCAGCAGTAACTACAGGGGCGGAGGTCAGCCCCAGCATTTT.

This chain connects TRBV4-3 to TRBJ1-5, with no clear D. Germline values: CDR1 LGHNA, CDR2 YSLEER. Deletions cut 0 bases from V and 0 bases from J, with 9 bases between. The CDR3 has 16 residues. This chain's CDR3 is CASSQDGGNSNQPQHF. CDR3 nucleotide sequence: TGCGCCAGCAGCCAAGACGGAGGAAATAGCAATCAGCCCCAGCATTTT.

In its sample, this clone was seen once. V usage is TRBV5-1 and J usage is TRBJ2-7; the match to TRBD2 covers 8 bases. The V gene's germline CDR1 is SGHRS and CDR2 YFSETQ. V was clipped by 1 base and J by 3 bases; unmatched bases: 9. The CDR3 length is 16 residues. CDR3 in amino acids: CASSLHRREASYEQYF. The CDR3 coding sequence is TGCGCCAGCAGCTTGCACCGGCGGGAGGCTAGCTACGAGCAGTACTTC.

This chain connects TRBV6-4 to TRBJ2-2; 16 positions agree with TRBD2. Germline assignment: CDR1 MRHNA and CDR2 SNTAGT. Trimming cost V 3 bases and J 3 bases; bases outside gene matches: 4. The CDR3 spans 18 residues. This CDR3 reads CASSEAGTSGRDTGELFF. Here the CDR3 DNA reads TGTGCCAGCAGTGAAGCCGGGACTAGCGGGAGGGACACCGGGGAGCTGTTTTTT.

The chain recombines TRBV11-1 with TRBJ2-1; 9 bases map to TRBD1. Per the germline V gene, CDR1 is SGHAT and CDR2 is FQDESV (reference sequence). V shed 2 bases, J shed 5 bases, and the junction held 7 bases outside the gene matches. The CDR3 is made up of 16 amino acids. Here the CDR3 DNA reads TGTGCCAGCAGCTTATCCCGGGACAGGGCGAACAATGAGCAGTTCTTC. It codes for CASSLSRDRANNEQFF. Full variable domain (remainder filled in from reference TRBV11-1 and TRBJ2-1): EAEVAQSPRYKITEKSQAVAFWCDPISGHATLYWYRQILGQGPELLVQFQDESVVDDSQLPKDRFSAERLKGVDSTLKIQPAELGDSAMYLCASSLSRDRANNEQFFGPGTRLTVL.

The chain links TRBV3-1 (or the pseudogene TRBV3-2) to TRBJ1-1; possibly TRBD1 for D (6 bases). Germline lookup yields CDR1 LGHDT and CDR2 YNNKEL (reference sequence). The CDR3 is made up of 13 amino acids. Between the trimmed V and J ends, which lost 5 bases and 1 base, there was a span of 8 bases. Here the CDR3 DNA reads TGTGCCAGCAGCGGACAGAAGAACACTGAAGCTTTCTTT. Translating it yields CASSGQKNTEAFF.

This clone appeared a single time. CDR3 residues: CASSYGQNNEQFF. CDR3 DNA: TGTGCCAGCAGCTATGGACAAAACAATGAGCAGTTCTTC. This rearrangement joins TRBV7-3 to TRBJ2-1, with a possible D match to TRBD1 (5 bases). The length of the CDR3 is 13 residues. The germline CDR1 and CDR2 sequences are SGHTA and FQGTGA. Trimming took 4 bases from V and 5 from J, leaving 9 bases between them.

The V and J genes are TRBV6-5 and TRBJ2-5, with unresolved D. Per germline, CDR1 MNHEY and CDR2 SVGAGI. Trimming took off 4 bases at V and 5 bases at J, with 14 bases between the two ends. CDR3 length equals 14 residues. In DNA, the CDR3 is TGTGCCAGCAGTTCAGCCCCAGCCGGGGAGACCCAGTACTTC. Translating it yields CASSSAPAGETQYF.

The CDR3 sequence is CASSDESPGGKLFF. The CDR3 DNA sequence: TGCGCCAGCAGTGACGAGTCTCCGGGTGGAAAACTGTTTTTT. J is TRBJ1-4 and V is TRBV10-2; D ambiguous. The CDR3 is made up of 14 amino acids. CDR1 is WSHSY, CDR2 SAAADI, per germline. V dropped 3 bases and J dropped 10 bases, with 15 bases sitting between them.

The J gene is TRBJ1-2, the V gene TRBV11-3, with 7 bases fitting TRBD1. The V and J ends lost 0 bases and 0 bases, in that order; junction bases with no gene match: 7. CDR3 length equals 17 residues. The V gene's germline CDR1 is SGHNT and CDR2 YENEEA. CDR3 nucleotide sequence: TGTGCCAGCAGCTTAGATGGGTGGCAGGGGGCTAACTATGGCTACACCTTC. Amino acid sequence: CASSLDGWQGANYGYTF.

As to this clone: Within the sample, other DNA sequences also encode this same CDR3. This chain joins TRBV18 and TRBJ2-1, with 11 positions matching TRBD2. The germline V gene has CDR1 KGHSH and CDR2 LQKENI. The V and J ends lost 4 bases and 0 bases, in that order; junction bases with no gene match: 5. This CDR3 is 17 amino acids long. CDR3 DNA sequence: TGTGCCAGCTCACACCGGCTAGCGGGAGGCTCCTACAATGAGCAGTTCTTC. The encoded protein is CASSHRLAGGSYNEQFF.

The chain is built from TRBV16 and TRBJ2-5; 7 bases align to TRBD2. CDR3 size: 13 residues. The trim removed 0 bases at V and 5 bases at J, leaving 0 bases unmatched. Germline CDR1 and CDR2: KGHSY and FQNENV. As DNA, the CDR3 is TGTGCCAGCAGCCAATCGCGGGGGGAGACCCAGTACTTC. Encoded protein: CASSQSRGETQYF.

The chain recombines TRBV19 with TRBJ2-2, with D possibly TRBD2 on 5 matching bases. CDR1 is LNHDA and CDR2 is SQIVND in the germline V gene (reference sequence). This CDR3 has 15 residues. Between the trimmed V and J ends, which lost 1 base and 0 bases, there was a span of 6 bases. The CDR3 loop is CASSIAGTNTGELFF. In nucleotides, the CDR3 is TGTGCCAGTAGTATAGCGGGGACGAACACCGGGGAGCTGTTTTTT.

The chain links TRBV29-1 to TRBJ2-7, with TRBD2 matching 7 bases. The CDR3 length is 12 residues. V lost 8 bases and J lost 4; bases outside the gene matches: 8. Germline V gene data show CDR1 as SQVTM and CDR2 as ANQGSEA. The CDR3 DNA sequence: TGCAGCATCGAGCTAGCGGATTACGAGCAGTACTTC. Translated: CSIELADYEQYF.

The chain carries TRBV30 and TRBJ2-7; D is perhaps TRBD1 (7 bases). V lost 4 bases, J lost 1 base, and 17 bases lay in between. The length of the CDR3 is 15 residues. CDR1 is GTSNPN and CDR2 is SVGIG in the germline V gene (reference sequence). CDR3 in DNA: TGTGCCTGGACCAACAGGGGACTTCCTTCCTACGAGCAGTACTTC. This gives the protein CAWTNRGLPSYEQYF.

This clone turned up a few times. V usage is TRBV10-1 and J usage is TRBJ2-2, with 7 positions matching TRBD1. J lost 5 bases, V lost 3 bases, and 6 bases had no gene match. Germline lookup yields CDR1 WNHNN and CDR2 SYGVQD (reference sequence). The CDR3 extends over 15 amino acids. The CDR3 reads CASSDDRERTGELFF. CDR3 DNA: TGCGCCAGCAGTGACGACAGGGAAAGAACCGGGGAGCTGTTTTTT.

The genes are TRBV10-3 and TRBJ2-6; D is unclear. Germline V gene data show CDR1 as ENHRY and CDR2 as SYGVKD. This CDR3 spans 15 amino acids. V was clipped by 3 bases and J by 2 bases, with 8 bases between them. The CDR3 sequence is CAISDWSTGANVLTF. The CDR3 DNA sequence: TGTGCCATCAGTGATTGGTCTACTGGGGCCAACGTCCTGACTTTC.

This rearrangement joins TRBV2 to TRBJ1-2; TRBD1 might be the D (6 bases). CDR3 length equals 12 residues. In germline, CDR1 is SNHLY, CDR2 FYNNEI. With 3 bases removed from V and 8 bases from J, the gap between germline ends came to 10 bases. In nucleotides, the CDR3 is TGTGCCAGCAGTGATTGGGGGCGCGGCTACACCTTC. It specifies CASSDWGRGYTF.

This chain connects TRBV28 to TRBJ2-5, with 10 bases fitting TRBD1. Germline CDR1 reads MDHEN; CDR2 reads SYDVKM. V was clipped by 5 bases and J by 4 bases; unmatched bases: 7. The CDR3 is made up of 15 amino acids. CDR3 in amino acids: CASSLGGQGGETQYF. The CDR3 DNA sequence: TGTGCCAGCAGTCTGGGTGGACAGGGGGGAGAGACCCAGTACTTC.

This clone showed up just once. The rearrangement links TRBV6-5 to TRBJ2-1; 13 positions agree with TRBD2. The CDR3 runs 16 residues. The J segment lost 9 bases and the V segment lost 2 bases, leaving 7 bases of the junction unmatched. Germline loops: CDR1 MNHEY, CDR2 SVGAGI. The CDR3 DNA is TGTGCCAGCAGTTACCTGAGACTAGCGGGAGGAAGTGAGCAGTTCTTC. Protein: CASSYLRLAGGSEQFF.

The chain's CDR3 is CASRVGQGFGGELFF. The CDR3 nucleotides read TGTGCCAGCAGGGTTGGACAGGGGTTTGGCGGGGAGCTGTTTTTT. The V gene is TRBV2, the J gene TRBJ2-2; 9 bases fit TRBD1. V gave up 6 bases and J gave up 7 bases; unmatched junction bases: 9. This CDR3 contains 15 residues. Germline V gene data show CDR1 as SNHLY and CDR2 as FYNNEI. The whole variable domain, filled in from reference TRBV2 and TRBJ2-2, reads EPEVTQTPSHQVTQMGQEVILRCVPISNHLYFYWYRQILGQKVEFLVSFYNNEISEKSEIFDDQFSVERPDGSNFTLKIRSTKLEDSAMYFCASRVGQGFGGELFFGEGSRLTVL.

The J gene is TRBJ2-7, the V gene TRBV28, with 9 bases matching TRBD2. Germline CDR1 MDHEN, CDR2 SYDVKM. The V segment lost 6 bases and the J segment 1 base; nucleotides outside the gene matches: 7. The CDR3 spans 15 residues. In nucleotides, the CDR3 is TGTGCCAGCAGAAATAGCGGGAGAACATCCTACGAGCAGTACTTC. As protein: CASRNSGRTSYEQYF.

The J gene is TRBJ1-5, the V gene TRBV5-8; 7 bases are shared with TRBD1. The germline CDR1 and CDR2 sequences are SGHTS and YDEGEE. The CDR3 loop spans 15 amino acids. Germline trimming cut 2 bases from V and 4 bases from J; bases unmatched to any gene: 6. The CDR3 nucleotides read TGTGCCAGCAGCTTAACAGGGGTGGGTAATCAGCCCCAGCATTTT. Translation: CASSLTGVGNQPQHF.